This TCR beta chain was identified in a study of T cells in Graves' hyperthyroidism and ophthalmopathy. Germline V gene data show CDR1 as LNHDA and CDR2 as SQIVND (reference sequence). After removal of 4 bases from V and 8 bases from J, the junction contained 7 bases not matched to a gene. The CDR3 consists of 13 residues. The CDR3 regions of TCR beta were amplified from RNA transcripts. TCR CDR3 regions were first amplified by RT-PCR with HTBI primers. A single record per CDR3 protein comes from TCRdb applying MiXCR to the multiplex PCR reads. Of approximately 530,000 distinct CDR3 sequences detected, 16% appear once; the ten largest clones hold 15% to 20%.

This chain joins TRBV19 and TRBJ1-1, with TRBD1 identical over 7 bases. The receptor was derived from a woman under 30 with Graves' hyperthyroidism. Sequenced sample: blood. The CDR3 DNA sequence: TGTGCCAGTAGTAGAACAGGGGCGGGGGAAGCTTTCTTT. It is translated as CASSRTGAGEAFF.